This T cell receptor beta chain emerged from a study of blood T cell repertoires in COVID-19. As for the study in general: In each case, the material was cDNA or gDNA derived from T cells, B-cell-depleted T cells, or PBMCs.

Original methodology: Estimates of nucleated cell counts were drawn from the amplification of reference gene primers. Using immunoSEQ multiplex PCR, the repertoire was profiled, and TCRdb retains in-frame clones only, with some absent. The V and J calls and clone size were taken over from that table, and D and trimming were inferred from the DNA. The repertoire holds roughly 41,000 clones, with approximately 85% as singletons. This CDR3 has 15 residues. Trimming took 4 bases from V and 3 from J, leaving 15 bases between them. In germline, CDR1 is SGHNT, CDR2 YENEEA. The V call is TRBV11-3, the J call TRBJ1-1; a possible D gene is TRBD1 (6 bases). Material for sequencing was peripheral blood. This clonotype was sampled from a human donor in a cohort sampled during active COVID-19. The donor label of this sample is uncertain. The CDR3 is CASSSYQGLDTEAFF. The CDR3, as DNA: TGTGCCAGCAGCTCCTATCAGGGGTTGGACACTGAAGCTTTCTTT.